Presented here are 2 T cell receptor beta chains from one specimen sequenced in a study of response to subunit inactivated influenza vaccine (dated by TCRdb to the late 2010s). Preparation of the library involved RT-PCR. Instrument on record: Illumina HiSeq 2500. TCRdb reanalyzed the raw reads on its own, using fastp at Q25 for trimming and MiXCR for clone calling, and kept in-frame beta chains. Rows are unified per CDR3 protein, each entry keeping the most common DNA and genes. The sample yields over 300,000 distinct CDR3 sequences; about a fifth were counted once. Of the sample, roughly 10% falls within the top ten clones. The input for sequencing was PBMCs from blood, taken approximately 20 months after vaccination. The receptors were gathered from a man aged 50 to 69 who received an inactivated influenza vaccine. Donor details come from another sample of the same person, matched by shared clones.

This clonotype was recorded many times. The CDR3 sequence is CASRESSYNEQFF. CDR3 nucleotide sequence: TGCGCCAGCAGAGAGAGCTCCTACAATGAGCAGTTCTTC. The V gene is TRBV5-1, the J gene TRBJ2-1; D remains unclear. In germline, CDR1 is SGHRS, CDR2 YFSETQ. Trimming removed 5 bases from V and 0 bases from J, with 6 bases in between. The CDR3 sequence is 13 residues long.

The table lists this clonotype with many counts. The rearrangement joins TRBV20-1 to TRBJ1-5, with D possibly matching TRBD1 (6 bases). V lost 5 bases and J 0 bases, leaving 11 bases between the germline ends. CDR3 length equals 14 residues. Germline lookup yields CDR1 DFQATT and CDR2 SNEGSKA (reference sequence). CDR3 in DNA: TGCAGTGCTTCCAGGGGAAATAGCAATCAGCCCCAGCATTTT. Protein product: CSASRGNSNQPQHF.